This TCR beta chain was sequenced for a study of cytomegalovirus exposure and HLA in healthy donors. A note on this clone: Its target is unknown.

General observations from the study: Earlier analysis yielded a pattern in which most TCR beta V segments were productive about 90% or about 30% of the time. The authors assumed roughly uniform sequencing depth across donors for presence/absence analyses.

Researchers ran the PCR with 60 Vbeta and 13 Jbeta primers. Method: immunoSEQ multiplex PCR; TCRdb's copy keeps in-frame clones and lacks some. The table has about 200,000 clones, over 65% seen once. Trimming took off 6 bases at V and 6 bases at J, with 11 bases between the two ends. The CDR3 is 12 amino acids. The germline V gene encodes CDR1 MNHEY and CDR2 SVGAGI. Sequencing input: PBMCs. This clonotype was obtained from a boy under 10 years old in good health and CMV-seronegative. This chain connects TRBV6-5 to TRBJ1-2; D possibly corresponds to TRBD1 (5 bases). The CDR3 DNA follows: TGTGCCAGCAGGCACGCAGGGAATGGCTACACCTTC. It specifies CASRHAGNGYTF.